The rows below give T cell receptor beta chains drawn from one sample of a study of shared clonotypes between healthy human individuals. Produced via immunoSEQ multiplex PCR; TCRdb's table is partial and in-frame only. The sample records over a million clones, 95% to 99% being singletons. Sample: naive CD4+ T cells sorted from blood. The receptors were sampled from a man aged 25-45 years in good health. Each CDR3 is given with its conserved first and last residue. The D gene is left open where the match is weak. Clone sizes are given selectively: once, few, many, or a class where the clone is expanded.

TGTGCCAGCAGCTTGCTCCTCAGCTCCTACGAGCAGTACTTC	CASSLLLSSYEQYF	-	TRBJ2-7	-	TRBV5-5
TGTGCCAGCAGCTCTTGGGGTGGACAGAGAAACTACGAGCAGTACTTC	CASSSWGGQRNYEQYF	-	TRBJ2-7	-	TRBV5-5
TGTGCCAGCAGCCATAGCGGGAGCTCCTACAATGAGCAGTTCTTC	CASSHSGSSYNEQFF	TRBD2	TRBJ2-1	-	TRBV7-9
TGTGCCAGCAGACCCGGGACAGGGGGCTTAAGGGTGGAGCCCCAGCATTTT	CASRPGTGGLRVEPQHF	TRBD1	TRBJ1-5	-	TRBV2
TGTGCCAGCAGCGTAGCTAGCGGGATGGATACGCAGTATTTT	CASSVASGMDTQYF	TRBD2	TRBJ2-3	-	TRBV9
TGTGCCAGCAATTCTGGGGCCAACGTCCTGACTTTC	CASNSGANVLTF	-	TRBJ2-6	few	TRBV28
TGTGCCAGCAGCTTAGTAACAGCTAGTTACGAGCAGTACTTC	CASSLVTASYEQYF	-	TRBJ2-7	-	TRBV7-2
TGTGCCAGCAGTTACACCAGCGGTGGCTACACCTTC	CASSYTSGGYTF	-	TRBJ1-2	-	TRBV6-5
TGTGCCAGCAGCTCTGACAAATTAGGCTACGAGCAGTACTTC	CASSSDKLGYEQYF	-	TRBJ2-7	once	TRBV11-2
TGTGCCAGCTCCGACACGGGGACCCAGTACTTC	CASSDTGTQYF	-	TRBJ2-5	-	TRBV18
TGCGCCAGCAGCTTGGATATTCCCACAGATACGCAGTATTTT	CASSLDIPTDTQYF	-	TRBJ2-3	-	TRBV5-1
TGTGCCTGGAGTCCCCTATCCGGGACAGGGAACACCGGGGAGCTGTTTTTT	CAWSPLSGTGNTGELFF	TRBD1	TRBJ2-2	-	TRBV30
TGTGCCAGCAGTTGGGGGAGCAACACAGATACGCAGTATTTT	CASSWGSNTDTQYF	-	TRBJ2-3	-	TRBV6-5
TGTGCCAGCAGCTTGGCTGGACAGCTAGGGGGGACCCAGTACTTC	CASSLAGQLGGTQYF	-	TRBJ2-5	-	TRBV5-4
TGCGCCAGCAGCCAAGATACGCGGCCTCGGGCGGGACCCCAAGAGACCCAGTACTTC	CASSQDTRPRAGPQETQYF	-	TRBJ2-5	-	TRBV4-1
TGTGCCAGCAGCTTAAATTTCGCGGGAGGTGAGCAGTACTTC	CASSLNFAGGEQYF	TRBD2	TRBJ2-7	once	TRBV7-9
TGCGCCAGCAGCTGGGGGGCTGGGGCCAACGTCCTGACTTTC	CASSWGAGANVLTF	-	TRBJ2-6	-	TRBV5-1
TGTGCCAGCAGTCGTTCCGGGACAGGGAGCACAGATACGCAGTATTTT	CASSRSGTGSTDTQYF	TRBD1	TRBJ2-3	-	TRBV6-4
TGTGCCAGCTCTTCGAACACCGGGGAGCTGTTTTTT	CASSSNTGELFF	-	TRBJ2-2	-	TRBV18
TGTGCCAGCGTATTCGGTGCGTCAGTAGGCTCTGGGGCCAACGTCCTGACTTTC	CASVFGASVGSGANVLTF	-	TRBJ2-6	-	TRBV7-9
TGTGCCAGCAGCTTGCGAAGGTCGAGTTACAATGAGCAGTTCTTC	CASSLRRSSYNEQFF	-	TRBJ2-1	-	TRBV5-6
TGCGCCAGCAGCCAACAACCCAATAGGGGGGCCGGGGAGCTGTTTTTT	CASSQQPNRGAGELFF	-	TRBJ2-2	once	TRBV4-3
TGTGCCAGCTGTCCCCCCGGGTTCTCGAGGGGAGCGCAGTATTTT	CASCPPGFSRGAQYF	-	TRBJ2-3	-	TRBV7-9
TGTGCCAGCTCACCACAGGGAAACGAGCAGTACTTC	CASSPQGNEQYF	-	TRBJ2-7	once	TRBV18
TGTGCCAGCAGAAAATCTTGGGTCTACGAGCAGTACTTC	CASRKSWVYEQYF	-	TRBJ2-7	once	TRBV28
TGTGCCAGCTCACCAGGGGTGGAAGAAAAACTGTTTTTT	CASSPGVEEKLFF	-	TRBJ1-4	-	TRBV18
TGTGCCAGCAGCCAAGGTCGTACTGAAGCTTTCTTT	CASSQGRTEAFF	-	TRBJ1-1	-	TRBV14
TGTGCCAGCAGCGCGTGGACTAGCGGGAACGGGGAGCTGTTTTTT	CASSAWTSGNGELFF	TRBD2	TRBJ2-2	-	TRBV9
TGCGCCAGCAGCTGGGAGAGCTCCTACAATGAGCAGTTCTTC	CASSWESSYNEQFF	-	TRBJ2-1	-	TRBV5-1
TGTGCCAGCAGCTATCCGCCCGTCGGTACGCAGTATTTT	CASSYPPVGTQYF	-	TRBJ2-3	-	TRBV7-2
TGTGCCAGCAGCTTTACAGGGTTGAACACTGAAGCTTTCTTT	CASSFTGLNTEAFF	-	TRBJ1-1	-	TRBV7-2
TGTGCCACAACCCAAACCTACGAGCAGTACTTC	CATTQTYEQYF	-	TRBJ2-7	-	TRBV28
TGTGCCATCAGACGGGGACAGGGGGCTGACGAGCAGTACTTC	CAIRRGQGADEQYF	TRBD1	TRBJ2-7	-	TRBV10-3
TGTGCCAGCAGCGTGGGGACAGGGGGACTTCTATCCTACGAGCAGTACTTC	CASSVGTGGLLSYEQYF	TRBD1	TRBJ2-7	-	TRBV9
TGTGCCACCAGCAGAGATCAGCGGTCTGAAGAGACCCAGTACTTC	CATSRDQRSEETQYF	-	TRBJ2-5	few	TRBV15
TGCGCCAGCAGCTTGGTTCCGGCAGGGGGCTTTCCTTCTGGAAACACCATATATTTT	CASSLVPAGGFPSGNTIYF	TRBD1	TRBJ1-3	-	TRBV5-1
TGTGCCAGCACCGAAAATTACAGGGGGACTGAAGCTTTCTTT	CASTENYRGTEAFF	TRBD1	TRBJ1-1	once	TRBV28
TGCGCCAGCAGCTTAGGACTAGCGGGAGTGTACGAGCAGTACTTC	CASSLGLAGVYEQYF	TRBD2	TRBJ2-7	few	TRBV5-1
TGTGCCAGCAGCTTACCCGTTAACGCCGGGGAGCTGTTTTTT	CASSLPVNAGELFF	-	TRBJ2-2	-	TRBV7-2
TGTGCCAGCAGGGACGGGACAGGGGAGGTGAACACTGAAGCTTTCTTT	CASRDGTGEVNTEAFF	TRBD1	TRBJ1-1	-	TRBV5-4
TGTGCCAGCAGTGGCCTAGTTGAGACCCAGTACTTC	CASSGLVETQYF	-	TRBJ2-5	-	TRBV28
TGTGCCAGCAGCGCTCGACTAGCGGGACCCTACGAGCAGTACTTC	CASSARLAGPYEQYF	TRBD2	TRBJ2-7	-	TRBV7-2
TGTGCCAGCAGTTTATGGGGGGTCGTATCGACTAGCGGGAGAAGGGCCAAAAACATTCAGTACTTC	CASSLWGVVSTSGRRAKNIQYF	TRBD2	TRBJ2-4	-	TRBV27
TGCAGCGTTGTCCTCACGGGACGCTACGAGCAGTACTTC	CSVVLTGRYEQYF	-	TRBJ2-7	-	TRBV29-1
TGTGCCAGCAGCGTAGGGGACTCTTGGGGTTACGAGCAGTACTTC	CASSVGDSWGYEQYF	-	TRBJ2-7	-	TRBV9
TGTGCCAGCAGCGTCAGGCCCGCAGATACGCAGTATTTT	CASSVRPADTQYF	-	TRBJ2-3	-	TRBV9
TGTGCCAGCAGCAACCCACGGGGCGCAAATGAGCAGTTCTTC	CASSNPRGANEQFF	-	TRBJ2-1	-	TRBV9
TGCGCCAGCAGCGCAGACAGGACGGGAGGCATTCAGTACTTC	CASSADRTGGIQYF	-	TRBJ2-4	-	TRBV5-1
TGCAGCGCAAAAGGGACGGGGCCGGCGGGAGCTTTCTTT	CSAKGTGPAGAFF	-	TRBJ1-1	-	TRBV29-1
TGTGCCAGCAGCTTAATGTCGCGAATGGCCGGGGAGCTGTTTTTT	CASSLMSRMAGELFF	-	TRBJ2-2	-	TRBV11-2
TGCGCCAGCAGCCAAGGACTAGCTGAGACCCAGTACTTC	CASSQGLAETQYF	TRBD2	TRBJ2-5	-	TRBV4-1
TGTGCCAGCAGCTCACCCCAGGTTTACAATGAGCAGTTCTTC	CASSSPQVYNEQFF	-	TRBJ2-1	-	TRBV7-8
TGTGCCAGCAGTCAGGGACAGGGGGCTTTGTACGAGCAGTACTTC	CASSQGQGALYEQYF	TRBD1	TRBJ2-7	-	TRBV2
TGTGCCAGCAGTTATACAGGGTTTTCGAATGAGCAGTTCTTC	CASSYTGFSNEQFF	-	TRBJ2-1	once	TRBV28
TGTGCCAGCAGCTTGGGACAGATCTACGAGCAGTACTTC	CASSLGQIYEQYF	-	TRBJ2-7	-	TRBV5-8
TGTGCCAGCAGCCAAAACACAGGGGTTATTCCCGGGGAGCTGTTTTTT	CASSQNTGVIPGELFF	TRBD1	TRBJ2-2	-	TRBV9
TGTGCCAGCAGCCCTCTTCCCCGCGCGGACAATGAGCAGTTCTTC	CASSPLPRADNEQFF	-	TRBJ2-1	-	TRBV2
TGCGCCAGCAGCTTGCTGTCAGGGGACTCTGGGGCCAACGTCCTGACTTTC	CASSLLSGDSGANVLTF	-	TRBJ2-6	-	TRBV5-1